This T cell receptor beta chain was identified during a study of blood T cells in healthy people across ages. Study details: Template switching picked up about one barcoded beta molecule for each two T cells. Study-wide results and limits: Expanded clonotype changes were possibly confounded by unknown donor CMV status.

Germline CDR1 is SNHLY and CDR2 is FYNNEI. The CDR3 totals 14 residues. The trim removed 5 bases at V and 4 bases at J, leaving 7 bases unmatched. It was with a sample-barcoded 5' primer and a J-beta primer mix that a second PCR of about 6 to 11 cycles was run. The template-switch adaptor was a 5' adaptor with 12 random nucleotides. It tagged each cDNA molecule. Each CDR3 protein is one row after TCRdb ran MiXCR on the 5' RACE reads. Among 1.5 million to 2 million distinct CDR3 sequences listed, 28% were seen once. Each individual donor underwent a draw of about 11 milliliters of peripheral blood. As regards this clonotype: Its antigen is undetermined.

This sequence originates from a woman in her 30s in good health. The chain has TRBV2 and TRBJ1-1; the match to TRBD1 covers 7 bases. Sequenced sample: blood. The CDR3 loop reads CASSRTGVSTEAFF. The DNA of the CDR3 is TGTGCCAGCAGTCGTACAGGGGTCAGCACTGAAGCTTTCTTT.